Included here is one TCR beta chain sequence, with context. This sample is drawn from a study of blood T cell repertoires in COVID-19. For the study at large: The United States, Italy and Spain were the sources of the acute and convalescent COVID-19 samples.

V was pared by 4 bases and J by 5 bases, with 9 bases of the junction left unmatched. Germline lookup yields CDR1 SGHNT and CDR2 YYREEE (reference sequence). The CDR3 totals 15 residues. In the original processing: Amplifying reference gene primers gave estimates of nucleated cell counts. TCRdb's table, derived via immunoSEQ multiplex PCR, lists solely in-frame clones and lacks some. The D gene and trimming were derived from the DNA, and the V and J assignments and clone size from that table. The sample has 50,000 to 65,000 clones, roughly 84% seen once; the top ten hold roughly 4.8%. The sequenced material came from peripheral blood. The chain carries TRBV5-4 and TRBJ2-1; 7 nucleotides line up with TRBD2. This clonotype was obtained from a man between 40 and 49 years old with active COVID-19. CDR3 DNA: TGTGCCAGCAGCCTCTTTGGGGAGGGGAACAATGAGCAGTTCTTC. The encoded protein is CASSLFGEGNNEQFF.